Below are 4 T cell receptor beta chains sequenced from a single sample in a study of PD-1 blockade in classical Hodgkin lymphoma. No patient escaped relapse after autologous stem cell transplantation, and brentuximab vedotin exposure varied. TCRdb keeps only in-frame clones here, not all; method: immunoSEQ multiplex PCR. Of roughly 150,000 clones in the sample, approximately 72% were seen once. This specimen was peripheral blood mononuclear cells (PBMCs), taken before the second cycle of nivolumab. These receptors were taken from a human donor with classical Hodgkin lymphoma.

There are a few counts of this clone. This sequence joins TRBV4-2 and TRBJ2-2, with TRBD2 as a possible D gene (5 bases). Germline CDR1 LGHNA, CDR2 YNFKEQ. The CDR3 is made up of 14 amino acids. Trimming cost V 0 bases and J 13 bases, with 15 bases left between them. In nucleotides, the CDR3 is TGTGCCAGCAGCCAAGAGAGGCTAGCCGTGGGGCTGTTTTTT. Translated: CASSQERLAVGLFF.

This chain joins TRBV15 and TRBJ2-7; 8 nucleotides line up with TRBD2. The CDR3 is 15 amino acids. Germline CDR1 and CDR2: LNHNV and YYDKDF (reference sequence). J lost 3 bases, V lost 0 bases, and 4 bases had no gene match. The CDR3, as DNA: TGTGCCACCAGCAGAGATCGGGGGGGTTACTACGAGCAGTACTTC. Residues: CATSRDRGGYYEQYF.

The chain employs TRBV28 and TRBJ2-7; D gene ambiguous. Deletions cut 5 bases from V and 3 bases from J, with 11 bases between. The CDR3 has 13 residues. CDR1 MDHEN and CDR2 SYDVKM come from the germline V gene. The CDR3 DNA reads TGTGCCAGCAGTCACTCCCTAGACTACGAGCAGTACTTC. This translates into CASSHSLDYEQYF.

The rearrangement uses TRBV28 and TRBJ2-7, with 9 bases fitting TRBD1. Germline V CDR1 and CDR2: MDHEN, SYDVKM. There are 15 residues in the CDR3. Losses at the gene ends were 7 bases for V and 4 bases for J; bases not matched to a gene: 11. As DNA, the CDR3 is TGTGCCAGCATGCGGTTGGGACAGGGTGGGTACGAGCAGTACTTC. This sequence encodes CASMRLGQGGYEQYF.